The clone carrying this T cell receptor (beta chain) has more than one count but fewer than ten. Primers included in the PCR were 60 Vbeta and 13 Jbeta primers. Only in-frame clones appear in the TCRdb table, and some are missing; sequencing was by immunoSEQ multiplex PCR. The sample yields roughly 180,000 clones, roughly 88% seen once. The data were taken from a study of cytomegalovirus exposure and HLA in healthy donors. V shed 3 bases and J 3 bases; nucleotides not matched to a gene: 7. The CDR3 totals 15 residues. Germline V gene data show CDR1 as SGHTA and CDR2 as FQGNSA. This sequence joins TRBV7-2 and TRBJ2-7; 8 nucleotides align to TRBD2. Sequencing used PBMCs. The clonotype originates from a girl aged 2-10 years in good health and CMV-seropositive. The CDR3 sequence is CASSFPGLGIYEQYF. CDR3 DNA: TGTGCCAGCAGCTTCCCGGGACTAGGGATCTACGAGCAGTACTTC. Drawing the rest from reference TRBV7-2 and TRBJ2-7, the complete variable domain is GAGVSQSPSNKVTEKGKDVELRCDPISGHTALYWYRQSLGQGLEFLIYFQGNSAPDKSGLPSDRFSAERTGGSVSTLTIQRTQQEDSAVYLCASSFPGLGIYEQYFGPGTRLTVT.